Here is one T cell receptor beta chain with its context. Its antigen is not known. This record belongs to a study of cytomegalovirus exposure and HLA in healthy donors. The study's findings and limits: When presence/absence was analysed, sequencing depth was taken to be roughly uniform across donors. Associated with HLA alleles at 0.05 false discovery rate in a later analysis were around 17,000 TCR beta sequences.

With 60 Vbeta and 13 Jbeta primers, the PCR was carried out. Authors' data handling: As a later analysis found, there were 70 million to 100 million unique TCR beta chains, of which roughly 11 million were shared. Assay used: immunoSEQ multiplex PCR; TCRdb lists only in-frame clones, some missing. That table supplies the V and J calls and clone size; D and trimming were determined from the DNA. The sample contains 130,000 or so clones, approximately 8.9% of which appear only once. The CDR3 length is 15 residues. Trimming cost V 5 bases and J 1 base; bases outside gene matches: 5. The germline V gene encodes CDR1 SNHLY and CDR2 FYNNEI.

The sequenced sample was PBMCs. The V and J genes are TRBV2 and TRBJ1-3, with 7 bases lining up with TRBD1. This clonotype was obtained from a woman aged 40 to 50 in good health and CMV-seropositive. The CDR3 nucleotides are TGTGCCAGCAGTTCAGGGGGAAATTCTGGAAACACCATATATTTT. This encodes CASSSGGNSGNTIYF.